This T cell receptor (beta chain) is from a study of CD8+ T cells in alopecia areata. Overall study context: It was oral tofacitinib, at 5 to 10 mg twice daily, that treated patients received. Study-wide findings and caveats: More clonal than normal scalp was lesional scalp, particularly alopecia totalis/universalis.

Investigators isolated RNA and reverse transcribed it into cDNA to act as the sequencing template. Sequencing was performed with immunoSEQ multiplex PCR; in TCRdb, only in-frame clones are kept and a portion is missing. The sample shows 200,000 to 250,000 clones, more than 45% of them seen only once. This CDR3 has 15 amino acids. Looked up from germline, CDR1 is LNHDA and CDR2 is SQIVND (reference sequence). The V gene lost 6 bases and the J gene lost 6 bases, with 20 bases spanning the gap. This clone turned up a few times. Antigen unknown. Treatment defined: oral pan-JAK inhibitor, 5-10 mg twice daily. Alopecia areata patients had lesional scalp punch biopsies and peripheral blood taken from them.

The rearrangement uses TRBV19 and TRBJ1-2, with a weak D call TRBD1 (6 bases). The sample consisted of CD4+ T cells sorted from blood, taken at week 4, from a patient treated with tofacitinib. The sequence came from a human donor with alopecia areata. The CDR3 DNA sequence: TGTGCCAGTAGAACGACACAGGGATGGATGAATGGCTACACCTTC. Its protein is CASRTTQGWMNGYTF. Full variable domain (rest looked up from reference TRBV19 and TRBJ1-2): DGGITQSPKYLFRKEGQNVTLSCEQNLNHDAMYWYRQDPGQGLRLIYYSQIVNDFQKGDIAEGYSVSREKKESFPLTVTSAQKNPTAFYLCASRTTQGWMNGYTFGSGTRLTVV.